This T cell receptor (beta chain) was retrieved from a study of blood T cell repertoires in COVID-19. At the level of the study: PBMCs, B-cell-depleted T cells, or T cells provided the cDNA or gDNA that made up the material.

This clone has a single count. The identical CDR3 is also encoded by other nucleotide sequences in the sample. In the original analysis: Nucleated cell counts were estimated from reference gene primer amplification. This table comes from immunoSEQ multiplex PCR, and its TCRdb copy is limited to in-frame clones, with some not included. V, J and clone size were drawn from that table, and D and trimming were deduced from the DNA. The profile shows 130,000 or so clones, around 81% of them singletons. The CDR3 loop spans 14 amino acids. After removal of 6 bases from V and 1 base from J, the junction contained 4 bases not matched to a gene. Germline-derived CDR1 and CDR2 are KGHSH and LQKENI.

Sequencing used peripheral blood. The rearrangement joins TRBV18 to TRBJ2-5, with 8 bases lining up with TRBD1. The clonotype was recovered from a human donor in a cohort sampled during active COVID-19. The CDR3, as DNA: TGTGCCAGCTCGCGGACAGGGAGCCAAGAGACCCAGTACTTC. Translation: CASSRTGSQETQYF.